This note documents a single T cell receptor (beta chain) sequence. Assay: immunoSEQ multiplex PCR; the TCRdb copy retains only in-frame clones and omits some. This table has about 50,000 clones, about 82% appearing once. V gave up 0 bases and J gave up 5 bases; unmatched junction bases: 7. Germline loops: CDR1 KGHSH, CDR2 LQKENI. CDR3 length: 16 residues. Described time point: pretreatment peripheral blood. The data were obtained in a study of PD-L1 blockade in urothelial cancer. The material was PBMCs, obtained around atezolizumab (anti-PD-L1) treatment. The clonotype originates from a man in his sixties with urothelial cancer. The chain couples TRBV18 to TRBJ2-5, with TRBD2 identical over 9 bases. The CDR3 loop is CASSPPSGGAWETQYF. As DNA, the CDR3 is TGTGCCAGCTCACCACCTAGCGGGGGAGCATGGGAGACCCAGTACTTC.